The present T cell receptor (beta chain) was sequenced within a study of graft-versus-host responses after intestinal transplantation. Study overall: Transplantation in recipients was multivisceral, liver-intestinal, or isolated intestinal. Each patient got anti-thymocyte globulin induction, then tacrolimus and steroids for three to four years.

Study findings and constraints: Graft-donor T cell macrochimerism coincided with high graft-versus-host to host-versus-graft clonal ratios in allografts. The highest levels of circulating GvH clones went along with early declines in HvG clones after transplant.

With V trimmed by 5 bases and J by 4 bases, 13 bases remained unmatched. This CDR3 region has 17 residues. Germline V gene sequence: CDR1 MNHEY, CDR2 SMNVEV (reference sequence). On this clone: Antigen unknown.

Profiled with immunoSEQ multiplex PCR; TCRdb holds only in-frame clones, not every one. This sample has around 40,000 clones; approximately 93% occur once, and the top ten carry 0.2% to 0.25%. The source of this sequence is a human donor who was the organ donor for an intestinal transplant. Material: unstimulated CD4+ T cells sorted from spleen or lymph node cells, obtained before transplant. This rearrangement joins TRBV27 to TRBJ2-1; 8 bases match TRBD1. As DNA, the CDR3 is TGTGCCAGCAGTCTTCACCCGACAGGGGCGCTATACAATGAGCAGTTCTTC. Translating gives CASSLHPTGALYNEQFF.